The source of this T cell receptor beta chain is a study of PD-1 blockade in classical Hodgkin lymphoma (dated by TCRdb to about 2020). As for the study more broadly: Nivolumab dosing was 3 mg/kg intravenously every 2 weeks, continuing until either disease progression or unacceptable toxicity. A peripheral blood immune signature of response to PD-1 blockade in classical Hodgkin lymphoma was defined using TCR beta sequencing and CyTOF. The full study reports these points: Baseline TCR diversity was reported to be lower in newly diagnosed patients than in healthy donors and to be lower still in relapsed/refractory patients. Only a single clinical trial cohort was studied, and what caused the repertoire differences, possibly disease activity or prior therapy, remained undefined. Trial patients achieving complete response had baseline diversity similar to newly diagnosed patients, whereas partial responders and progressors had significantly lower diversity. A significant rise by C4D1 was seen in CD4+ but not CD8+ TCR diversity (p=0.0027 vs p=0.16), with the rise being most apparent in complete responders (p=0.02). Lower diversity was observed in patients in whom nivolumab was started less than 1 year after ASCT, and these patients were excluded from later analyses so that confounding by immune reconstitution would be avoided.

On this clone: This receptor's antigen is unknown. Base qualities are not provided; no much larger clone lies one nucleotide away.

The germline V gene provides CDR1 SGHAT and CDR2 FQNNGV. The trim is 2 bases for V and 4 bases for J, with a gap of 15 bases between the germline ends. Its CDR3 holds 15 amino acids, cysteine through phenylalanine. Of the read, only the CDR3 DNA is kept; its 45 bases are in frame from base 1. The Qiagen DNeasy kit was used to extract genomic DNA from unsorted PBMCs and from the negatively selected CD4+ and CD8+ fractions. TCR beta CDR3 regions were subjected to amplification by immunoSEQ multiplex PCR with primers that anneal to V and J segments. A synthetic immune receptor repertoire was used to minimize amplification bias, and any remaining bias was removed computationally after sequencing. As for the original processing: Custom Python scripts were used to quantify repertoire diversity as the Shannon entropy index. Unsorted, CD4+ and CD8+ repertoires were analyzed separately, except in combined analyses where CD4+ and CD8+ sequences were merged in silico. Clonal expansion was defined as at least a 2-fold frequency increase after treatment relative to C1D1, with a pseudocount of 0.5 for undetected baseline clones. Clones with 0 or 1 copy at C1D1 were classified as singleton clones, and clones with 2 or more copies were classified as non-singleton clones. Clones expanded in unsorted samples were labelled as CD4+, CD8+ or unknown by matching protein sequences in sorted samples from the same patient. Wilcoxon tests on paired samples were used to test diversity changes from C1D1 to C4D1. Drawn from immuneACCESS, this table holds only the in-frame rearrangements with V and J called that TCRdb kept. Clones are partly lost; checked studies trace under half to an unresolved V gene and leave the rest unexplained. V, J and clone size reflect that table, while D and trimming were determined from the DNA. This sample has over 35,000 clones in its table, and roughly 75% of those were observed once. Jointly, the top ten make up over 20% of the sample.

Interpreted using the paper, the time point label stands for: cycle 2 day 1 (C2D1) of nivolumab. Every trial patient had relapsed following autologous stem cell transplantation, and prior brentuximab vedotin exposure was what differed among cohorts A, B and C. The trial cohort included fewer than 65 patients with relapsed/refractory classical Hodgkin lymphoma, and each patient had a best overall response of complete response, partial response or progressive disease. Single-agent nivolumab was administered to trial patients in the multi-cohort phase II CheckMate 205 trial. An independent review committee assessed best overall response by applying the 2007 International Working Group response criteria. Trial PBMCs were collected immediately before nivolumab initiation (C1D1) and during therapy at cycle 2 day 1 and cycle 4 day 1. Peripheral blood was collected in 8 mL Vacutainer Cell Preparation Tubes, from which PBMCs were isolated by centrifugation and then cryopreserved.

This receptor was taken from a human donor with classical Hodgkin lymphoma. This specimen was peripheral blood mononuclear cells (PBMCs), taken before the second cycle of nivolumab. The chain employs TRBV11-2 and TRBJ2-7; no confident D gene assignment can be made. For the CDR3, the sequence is CASSLSRLRAYEQYF. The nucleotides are TGTGCCAGCAGCTTATCGCGGCTTCGGGCTTACGAGCAGTACTTC.